The rows below give T cell receptor beta chains drawn from one sample of a study of shared clonotypes between healthy human individuals. Some clones are missing from TCRdb's copy, which holds only in-frame ones; the method was immunoSEQ multiplex PCR. The sample lists fewer than 1.4 million clones, about four fifths occurring once. The sample taken for sequencing was memory CD4+ T cells from PBMCs. All receptors derive from a man between 18 and 29 years old in good health. Some clones in this sample may be carry-over from other donors' samples. Each CDR3 is given with its conserved first and last residue. Each record gives: J gene, clone size, D gene, V gene, CDR3 protein, CDR3 DNA. D genes are given only for firm matches. Not every row has a clone size; where given, it reads once, few, many or a size class.

>TRBJ1-5|NA|NA|TRBV21-1
CASSKEGLVQPQHF
TGTGCCAGCAGCAAAGAGGGGCTGGTTCAGCCCCAGCATTTT
>TRBJ1-2|NA|TRBD1|TRBV9
CASSAEQGGRGYTF
TGTGCCAGCAGCGCCGAACAGGGGGGCCGAGGCTACACCTTC
>TRBJ1-1|few|NA|TRBV28
CASKDPLNTEAFF
TGTGCCAGCAAAGATCCCTTGAACACTGAAGCTTTCTTT
>TRBJ1-5|NA|NA|TRBV28
CASSFGTLNQPQHF
TGTGCCAGCAGTTTTGGCACACTCAATCAGCCCCAGCATTTT
>TRBJ2-3|once|NA|TRBV7-9
CASSSRADTQYF
TGTGCCAGCAGCTCAAGAGCGGATACGCAGTATTTT
>TRBJ1-2|few|NA|TRBV29-1
CSVGGYYGYTF
TGCAGCGTTGGCGGATACTATGGCTACACCTTC
>TRBJ2-7|NA|NA|TRBV5-1
CASSSGGDSTYEQYF
TGCGCCAGCAGCAGTGGGGGGGACAGCACCTACGAGCAGTACTTC
>TRBJ2-7|once|NA|TRBV10-3
CAIGQEGEQYF
TGTGCCATCGGACAGGAGGGCGAGCAGTACTTC
>TRBJ2-5|NA|NA|TRBV5-1
CASSLGQQETQYF
TGCGCCAGCAGCCTCGGACAGCAAGAGACCCAGTACTTC
>TRBJ2-6|NA|NA|TRBV6-5
CASSYQALSGANVLTF
TGTGCCAGCAGTTACCAGGCCCTCTCTGGGGCCAACGTCCTGACTTTC
>TRBJ1-1|NA|NA|TRBV7-9
CASSFTGPEAFF
TGTGCCAGCAGCTTTACAGGGCCTGAAGCTTTCTTT
>TRBJ1-1|many|NA|TRBV20-1
CSARGGSEAFF
TGCAGTGCTAGAGGAGGGTCTGAAGCTTTCTTT
>TRBJ1-4|NA|NA|TRBV5-1
CASSFDLEKLFF
TGCGCCAGCAGCTTCGACCTTGAAAAACTGTTTTTT
>TRBJ1-1|many|TRBD1|TRBV29-1
CSVGGQGIEAFF
TGCAGCGTTGGGGGACAGGGGATCGAAGCTTTCTTT
>TRBJ1-3|NA|NA|TRBV30
CAWSGSSGNTIYF
TGTGCCTGGAGCGGGAGCTCTGGAAACACCATATATTTT
>TRBJ2-3|NA|TRBD2|TRBV11-1
CASSLMDGRSSDTQYF
TGTGCCAGCAGCTTAATGGACGGGAGGTCTTCAGATACGCAGTATTTT
>TRBJ1-4|NA|TRBD1|TRBV7-9
CASSIERDREKLFF
TGTGCCAGCAGCATAGAGCGGGACAGGGAAAAACTGTTTTTT
>TRBJ1-5|NA|NA|TRBV19
CASSTAFNQPQHF
TGTGCCAGTAGTACCGCCTTCAATCAGCCCCAGCATTTT
>TRBJ1-1|NA|NA|TRBV6-5
CASSESFEAFF
TGTGCCAGCAGTGAAAGCTTTGAAGCTTTCTTT
>TRBJ1-2|NA|TRBD1|TRBV2
CASGGQVNYGYTF
TGTGCCAGCGGGGGACAGGTAAACTATGGCTACACCTTC
>TRBJ2-7|few|TRBD2|TRBV30
CAWSVRREGFYEQYF
TGTGCCTGGAGTGTACGGCGGGAGGGCTTCTACGAGCAGTACTTC
>TRBJ2-5|NA|TRBD2|TRBV18
CASSPPAAGGGETQYF
TGTGCCAGCTCACCACCGGCAGCGGGAGGCGGGGAGACCCAGTACTTC
>TRBJ2-7|NA|TRBD2|TRBV5-1
CASSRGTSGFYSLSSYEQYF
TGCGCCAGCAGCCGCGGGACTAGCGGGTTTTATTCTTTGAGCTCCTACGAGCAGTACTTC